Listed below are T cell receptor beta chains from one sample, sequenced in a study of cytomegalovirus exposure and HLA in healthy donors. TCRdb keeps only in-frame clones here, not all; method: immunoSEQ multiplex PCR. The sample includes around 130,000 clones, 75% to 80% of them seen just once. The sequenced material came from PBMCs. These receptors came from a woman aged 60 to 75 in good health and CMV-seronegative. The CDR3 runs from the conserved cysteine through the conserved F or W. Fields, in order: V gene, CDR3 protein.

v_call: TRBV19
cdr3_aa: CASSSSSGFLNTEAFF

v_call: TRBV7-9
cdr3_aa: CASSPGLAGGNEQFF

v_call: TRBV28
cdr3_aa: CASSLYVVGRGVNYEQYF

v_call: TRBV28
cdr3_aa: CASRYDRETQPQHF

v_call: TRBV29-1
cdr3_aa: CSVQTVLNTEAFF

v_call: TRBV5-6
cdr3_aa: CASSHNRVGEQYF

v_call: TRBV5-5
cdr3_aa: CASSPEGGKGSPLHF

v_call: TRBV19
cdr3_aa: CASSIGGRAGNEQFF

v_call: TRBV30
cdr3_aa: CAGRQGGVTQYF

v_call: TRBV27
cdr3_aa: CASSWTGGYSGANVLTF

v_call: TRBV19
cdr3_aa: CASSTDRVGEQYF

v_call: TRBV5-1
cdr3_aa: CASSETGTSGVETQYF

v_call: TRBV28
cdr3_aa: CASSQNTEAFF

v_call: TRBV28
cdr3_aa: CASIPLLGQVRDGYTF

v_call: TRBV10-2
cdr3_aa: CASSSGTLILAKNIQYF

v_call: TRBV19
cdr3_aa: CASSILGGSSYNEQFF

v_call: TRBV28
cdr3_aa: CASSSLAGGPYNEQFF

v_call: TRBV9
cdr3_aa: CASSGRQGTEAFF

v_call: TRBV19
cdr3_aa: CASSILFLNTEAFF

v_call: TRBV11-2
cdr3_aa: CASSGAQGLYSNQPQHF